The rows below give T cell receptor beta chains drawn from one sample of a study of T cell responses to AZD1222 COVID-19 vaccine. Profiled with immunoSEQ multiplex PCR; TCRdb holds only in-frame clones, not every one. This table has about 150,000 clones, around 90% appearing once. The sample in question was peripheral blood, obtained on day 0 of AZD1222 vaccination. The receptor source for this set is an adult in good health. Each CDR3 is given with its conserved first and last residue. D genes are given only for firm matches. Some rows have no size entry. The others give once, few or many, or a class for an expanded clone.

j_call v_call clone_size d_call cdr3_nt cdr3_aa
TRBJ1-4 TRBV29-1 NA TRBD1 TGCAGCGCTCAGGGGGCAACTAATGAAAAACTGTTTTTT CSAQGATNEKLFF
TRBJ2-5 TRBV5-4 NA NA TGTGCCAGCAGCTTGGGGGGGGGCGAAGAGACCCAGTACTTC CASSLGGGEETQYF
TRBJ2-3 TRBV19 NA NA TGTGCCAGTAGTTCGCGGGACAGCCGTAATCCAGATACGCAGTATTTT CASSSRDSRNPDTQYF
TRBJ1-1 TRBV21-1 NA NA TGTGCCAGCAGCCCCCCGGCGCAAGGGGGGCGCGGGAACACTGAAGCTTTCTTT CASSPPAQGGRGNTEAFF
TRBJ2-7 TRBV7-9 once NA TGTGCCAGCAGCTTAACAGGGTACGAGCAGTACTTC CASSLTGYEQYF
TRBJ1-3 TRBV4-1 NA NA TGCGCCAGCAGCCCGTCAAGGGGAGGGAACGGAAACACCATATATTTT CASSPSRGGNGNTIYF
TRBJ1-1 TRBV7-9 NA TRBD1 TGTGCCAGCAGCGAGGGACAGTCGGCCACTGAAGCTTTCTTT CASSEGQSATEAFF
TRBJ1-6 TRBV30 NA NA TGTGCCTGGAATGACAGGTTGGATTTTTCGCCCCTCCACTTT CAWNDRLDFSPLHF
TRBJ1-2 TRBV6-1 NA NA TGTGCCAGCAGTGAAGGGCAGGGGAAAGCCTATGGCTACACCTTC CASSEGQGKAYGYTF
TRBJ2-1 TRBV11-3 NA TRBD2 TGTGCCAGCAGCCAGGGACTAGCGGCTCCGGATGAGCAGTTCTTC CASSQGLAAPDEQFF
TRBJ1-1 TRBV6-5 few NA TGTGCCAGCAGTTACTCAAGTGAGGGAAGGAACACTGAAGCTTTCTTT CASSYSSEGRNTEAFF
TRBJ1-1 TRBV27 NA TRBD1 TGTGCCAGCAGCTACAGGGGGCGGGCGAACACTGAAGCTTTCTTT CASSYRGRANTEAFF
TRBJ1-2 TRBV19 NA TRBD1 TGTGCCAGTACCTACACCCGACAGGGGGGGCATGGCTACACCTTC CASTYTRQGGHGYTF
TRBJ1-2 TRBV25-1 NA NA TGTGCCAGCGTGGGGGGCGGGGGCCATGGCTACACCTTC CASVGGGGHGYTF
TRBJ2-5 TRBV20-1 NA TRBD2 TGCAGTGCTAGTCTTTTAGCGGGAGTGGAGACCCAGTACTTC CSASLLAGVETQYF
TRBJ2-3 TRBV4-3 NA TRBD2 TGCGCCAGCAGCCAGGATACGGTAGCGGGGGCTTATGGAGATACGCAGTATTTT CASSQDTVAGAYGDTQYF
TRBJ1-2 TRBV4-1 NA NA TGCGCCAGCAGCCCCACGGGGGGGTTGGGTGGCTACACCTTC CASSPTGGLGGYTF